The clone carrying this T cell receptor (beta chain) was recorded many times. These data come from a study of CD8 T cells in ankylosing spondylitis. Each CDR3 protein is one row after TCRdb ran MiXCR on the 5' RACE reads. The sample yields 250,000 to 400,000 distinct CDR3 sequences, 11% seen once. The CDR3 extends over 14 amino acids. CDR1 and CDR2 from the germline V gene are DFQATT and SNEGSKA (reference sequence). Trimming left V 0 bases short and J 3 bases short, with 12 bases between. This sequence originates from a female donor with ankylosing spondylitis or in good health (not recorded which). Sequencing input: blood, either unsorted or a sorted T cell fraction (not recorded which). V usage is TRBV20-1 and J usage is TRBJ2-7; D uncertain. CDR3 region: CSARDPQLHYEQYF. CDR3 coding DNA: TGCAGTGCTAGAGATCCACAGCTCCACTACGAGCAGTACTTC.